This T cell receptor (beta chain) is drawn from a study of T cells in Graves' hyperthyroidism and ophthalmopathy. Regions amplified from RNA transcripts were the TCR beta CDR3 regions. HTBI primers were used for first-round RT-PCR of the TCR CDR3. TCRdb called the multiplex PCR reads again in MiXCR, with one record for every CDR3 protein. The sample shows about 590,000 distinct CDR3 sequences, about 14% of them seen only once. This CDR3 spans 15 amino acids. Trimming left V 3 bases short and J 3 bases short, with 14 bases between. Germline-derived CDR1 and CDR2 are SGHTA and FQGTGA. This clonotype was observed many times. What it recognizes is unknown. Patients were excluded for uncontrolled infection, other autoimmune disease, pregnancy or lactation. Study results and caveats: Using 13 V-J features, a model discriminated ophthalmopathy from stable hyperthyroidism. Most thyroid clonotypes expanded above 0.001 appeared in blood too.

This sequence originates from a woman younger than 30 with Graves' ophthalmopathy. What was sequenced was blood. The chain combines TRBV7-3 with TRBJ1-1; possible D gene TRBD1, 5 bases. DNA of the CDR3: TGTGCCAGCAGCTTGTTGGGGGGAGCGGACACTGAAGCTTTCTTT. Encoded protein: CASSLLGGADTEAFF.